This T cell receptor beta chain emerged from a study of blood T cell repertoires in COVID-19. Study in general: Sample material is recorded as cDNA or gDNA derived from T cells, B-cell-depleted T cells, or PBMCs.

Recruitment covered about two dozen US areas and drew participants whose ages spanned roughly 18 to 89 years. Cohort 3 donors were reported recovered after two negative PCRs, clearance, or symptom resolution. Assay: immunoSEQ multiplex PCR; the TCRdb copy retains only in-frame clones and omits some. The table lists 150,000 to 200,000 clones, roughly 80% of them singletons. The trim removed 0 bases at V and 6 bases at J, leaving 8 bases unmatched. Germline values: CDR1 SGDLS, CDR2 YYNGEE. There are 17 residues in the CDR3. V and J are TRBV9 and TRBJ2-3, with TRBD2 identical over 12 bases. The sequencing input was PBMCs or T cells enriched from blood (not recorded which). This receptor was identified in a man aged 45 to 65 who had recovered from COVID-19. CDR3 nucleotide sequence: TGTGCCAGCAGCGTAGACCCTAGCGGGGGGGCCAAGGATACGCAGTATTTT. This encodes CASSVDPSGGAKDTQYF.